The rows below give T cell receptor beta chains drawn from one sample of a study of cytomegalovirus exposure and HLA in healthy donors. Data came from immunoSEQ multiplex PCR; TCRdb stores just in-frame clones and leaves some out. Altogether 65,000 or so clones are present, less than 65% being singletons, with the ten largest covering 2.5% to 3.5%. Sequenced sample: PBMCs. Source of these receptors: a man between 25 and 39 years old in good health and CMV-seronegative. Each CDR3 is given with its conserved first and last residue. A D gene is named only where the DNA matches it firmly. A row's size may be missing; if present it is once, few, many or a size class.

TRBJ1-4 . . TRBV6-6 TGTGCCAGCTCTCCCTTGGGGGGAATGGGCGAAAAACTGTTTTTT CASSPLGGMGEKLFF
TRBJ2-5 . . TRBV7-6 TGTGCCAGCAGTCGCCGTGGGGGGGCTGAGGAGACCCAGTACTTC CASSRRGGAEETQYF
TRBJ1-5 . . TRBV6-1 TGTGCCAGCAGTGAAGGGTTGGAGTGGGGCAATCAGCCCCAGCATTTT CASSEGLEWGNQPQHF
TRBJ1-1 . TRBD1 TRBV9 TGTGCCAGCAGCGCGTTGGACAGGCCAAGACTAGGAGCTTTCTTT CASSALDRPRLGAFF
TRBJ2-7 . TRBD1 TRBV6-5 TGTGCCAGCACCGCCGGGACAGGAACCTACGAGCAGTACTTC CASTAGTGTYEQYF
TRBJ2-3 . . TRBV29-1 TGCAGCGTTGAAGACCTCATTCAGGGTAGGGGAACAGATACGCAGTATTTT CSVEDLIQGRGTDTQYF
TRBJ1-5 . . TRBV30 TGTGCCTGGAGTGGCAGGGTGGATCAGCCCCAGCATTTT CAWSGRVDQPQHF
TRBJ1-1 few TRBD1 TRBV9 TGTGCCAGCAGCGTCCAGGGGGCGCCTAACACTGAAGCTTTCTTT CASSVQGAPNTEAFF
TRBJ1-2 . . TRBV4-1 TGCGCCAGCAGCCAAGATGTGGAGTCGAAGTGGAGCTACACCTTC CASSQDVESKWSYTF
TRBJ1-5 once . TRBV18 TGTGCCAGCTCACCGGGGGGGGCGGCTTATCAGCCCCAGCATTTT CASSPGGAAYQPQHF
TRBJ2-7 few . TRBV7-6 TGTGCCAGCCAGGGAATCAGCTCCTACGAGCAGTACTTC CASQGISSYEQYF
TRBJ1-1 few . TRBV14 TGTGCCAGCAGCCAAGATCGGCCGGGTCTGAACACTGAAGCTTTCTTT CASSQDRPGLNTEAFF
TRBJ2-5 few TRBD1 TRBV7-6 TGTGCCAGCAGCCCCGGACAGGGGGCCCTTCGCGAGACCCAGTACTTC CASSPGQGALRETQYF
TRBJ2-7 once TRBD2 TRBV7-2 TGTGCCAGCAGCTTAGAGACTAGCGGGGGCTACGAGCAGTACTTC CASSLETSGGYEQYF
TRBJ2-7 . . TRBV6-1 TGTGCCAGCAGTTCCCGGGACATGAGCGCCTACGAGCAGTACTTC CASSSRDMSAYEQYF
TRBJ2-7 . TRBD1 TRBV27 TGTGCCAGCAGTCTAAGGGGGCGGTTCGCCGAGCAGTACTTC CASSLRGRFAEQYF
TRBJ2-1 few TRBD2 TRBV13 TGTGCCAGCAGCGACATAACCCAAGCGGGGCCATACAATGAGCAGTTCTTC CASSDITQAGPYNEQFF
TRBJ2-7 . . TRBV30 TGTGCCTGGGACTTGGGGAGTTCCTACGAGCAGTACTTC CAWDLGSSYEQYF
TRBJ2-7 . TRBD2 TRBV28 TGTGCCAGCTCTAGCGGGGGCGTCTCCTACGAGCAGTACTTC CASSSGGVSYEQYF
TRBJ2-7 few TRBD1 TRBV5-4 TGTGCCAGCAGGTTCGCAGGGGGCGACGAGCAGTACTTC CASRFAGGDEQYF
TRBJ1-6 . TRBD1 TRBV5-1 TGCGCCAGCAGCTTGGGACAGGGGGCGATGTATTCACCCCTCCACTTT CASSLGQGAMYSPLHF
TRBJ2-7 . . TRBV6-5 TGTGCCAGCAGTTACTCAGGGAGCTACGAGCAGTACTTC CASSYSGSYEQYF
TRBJ1-2 few TRBD1 TRBV5-4 TGTGCCAGCAGCTTGGGGGACAGGGGGAACTATGGCTACACCTTC CASSLGDRGNYGYTF
TRBJ2-1 . . TRBV9 TGTGCCAGCAGCGTATTAGCTAGTTTATCCTACAATGAGCAGTTCTTC CASSVLASLSYNEQFF
TRBJ2-1 . TRBD2 TRBV15 TGTGCCACCAGCAGAGTAGGAGCGGGGGGTTACAATGAGCAGTTCTTC CATSRVGAGGYNEQFF
TRBJ2-7 . . TRBV5-1 TGCGCCAGCGGTACAGGCTACGAGCAGTACTTC CASGTGYEQYF
TRBJ2-5 few . TRBV2 TGTGCCAGCGCGGGATTCCAAGAGACCCAGTACTTC CASAGFQETQYF
TRBJ1-2 once . TRBV7-2 TGTGCCAGCAGCTTAGGGGTCAGGGCGAACTATGGCTACACCTTC CASSLGVRANYGYTF
TRBJ2-3 . . TRBV7-3 TGTGCCAGCAGCGGGGGCACCCCAGATACGCAGTATTTT CASSGGTPDTQYF
TRBJ2-7 . TRBD1 TRBV4-1 TGCGCCAGCAGCCAAATCCGGGACAGGGCTTACGAGCAGTACTTC CASSQIRDRAYEQYF
TRBJ2-1 . TRBD2 TRBV9 TGTGCCAGCAGCCCTAGCGGGGGGTACAATGAGCAGTTCTTC CASSPSGGYNEQFF
TRBJ1-6 . . TRBV4-2 TGTGCCAGCAGCCAAGTAGTAGGTCAGGGGAGTTCACCCCTCCACTTT CASSQVVGQGSSPLHF
TRBJ1-2 few . TRBV28 TGTGCCAGCTTTGCGGGAATGGGGCAGGACTATGGCTACACCTTC CASFAGMGQDYGYTF
TRBJ2-3 . TRBD2 TRBV27 TGTGCCAGCAGTCCCTACTACCCACCAGCGGGGGGGTCGGGCACAGATACGCAGTATTTT CASSPYYPPAGGSGTDTQYF
TRBJ2-1 few . TRBV4-1 TGCGCCAGCAGCCGAGCGGGGGACAGAGAAACCAATGAGCAGTTCTTC CASSRAGDRETNEQFF
TRBJ1-1 . . TRBV6-5 TGTGCCAGCAGTTTAAACGCGGGGCCCCTCAACACTGAAGCTTTCTTT CASSLNAGPLNTEAFF
TRBJ2-1 few . TRBV6-6 TGTGCCAGCAGTTACCCTCTAGAGACGGCCCGGGGTGAGCAGTTCTTC CASSYPLETARGEQFF
TRBJ1-1 . . TRBV7-2 TGTGCCAGCAGGGCAGGGCCAAGGAACACTGAAGCTTTCTTT CASRAGPRNTEAFF
TRBJ2-5 few TRBD1 TRBV18 TGTGCCAGCTCACCGGACAGGGGGACTCCTGAGGCCCAGTACTTC CASSPDRGTPEAQYF
TRBJ2-3 . . TRBV27 TGTGCCAGCGGGAACGCGGCGGGTCGCACAGATACGCAGTATTTT CASGNAAGRTDTQYF
TRBJ1-1 once . TRBV5-1 TGCGCCAGCACCGCTGGGGGGGTTGGGGACACTGAAGCTTTCTTT CASTAGGVGDTEAFF